What follows are 24 T cell receptor beta chains derived from one specimen sequenced in a study of T cell clonality in common variable immunodeficiency (dated by TCRdb to the mid-2010s). Broader findings and caveats from the paper: Fewer deletions and N-nucleotide insertions were reportedly observed in CVID TCRbeta sequences, and highly modified clones with 13 or more V deletions were reportedly absent from CVID TCRbeta sequences.

The library was produced with the immunoSEQ multiplex PCR assay. Held by TCRdb, this immuneACCESS table contains in-frame sequences only and omits some clones. Under half of the omission traces to an unresolved V gene where checked; the cause of the rest is unknown. The sample records some 28,000 clones, none occurring a single time. The ten biggest clones cover 29% of the sample. These receptors are not linked to any known antigen. What was sequenced was peripheral blood mononuclear cells. All receptors derive from a human donor with common variable immunodeficiency.

For this clone: The read is 3 residues too short to cover the CDR3 end, so that end is filled in from the germline J gene. V is TRBV7-3 and J is TRBJ2-1; D is perhaps TRBD2 (5 bases). V lost 0 bases and J 0 bases, leaving 18 bases between the germline ends. The CDR3 loop spans 19 amino acids. Germline CDR1 and CDR2: SGHTA and FQGTGA. CDR3 DNA, as far as it was read: TGTGCCAGCAGCTTAACCCTAACTAGACATCTTCGCTCCTACAATGAG. It yields the protein CASSLTLTRHLRSYNE. The CDR3 in full is CASSLTLTRHLRSYNEQFF.

This clone was detected a few times. With the read ending 3 residues before the CDR3 end, the germline J gene is used to fill in that end. V usage is TRBV6-4 and J usage is TRBJ2-1, with D possibly matching TRBD2 (7 bases). In germline, CDR1 is MRHNA, CDR2 SNTAGT. V lost 6 bases to trimming and J lost 0 bases, with 12 bases between them. This CDR3 is 15 amino acids long. CDR3 region: CASSSGGVSYNEQFF. CDR3 DNA (partial): TGTGCCAGCAGCTCGGGGGGCGTCTCCTACAATGAG.

This clone has only a few counts. Read coverage stops 3 residues before the CDR3 terminus; the germline J gene supplies the remainder. The chain uses TRBV20-1 and TRBJ2-1, with TRBD2 matching 11 bases. Germline-derived CDR1 and CDR2 are DFQATT and SNEGSKA (reference sequence). J lost 3 bases, V lost 1 base, and 5 bases had no gene match. The CDR3 runs 16 residues. Incomplete CDR3 DNA: TGCAGTGCTAGAGGGCTAGCGGGGGGCGACTACAATGAG. This encodes CSARGLAGGDYNE. The complete CDR3 protein is CSARGLAGGDYNEQFF.

This clone was picked up a small number of times. The CDR3 end is not reached by the read, which stops 3 residues before it; the germline J gene fills it in. This rearrangement joins TRBV6-2 or TRBV6-3 to TRBJ2-1; D is perhaps TRBD2 (6 bases). CDR1 and CDR2 from the germline V gene are MNHEY and SVGEGT. V was shortened by 6 bases and J by 7 bases, with 13 bases between the two germline ends. The length of the CDR3 is 13 residues. CDR3 amino acids: CASRWHSGNEQFF. CDR3 DNA (partial): TGTGCCAGCAGATGGCATAGCGGAAATGAG.

As for this clone: The read comes to an end 3 residues before the CDR3 does, leaving the germline J gene to fill in the end. The chain employs TRBV7-3 and TRBJ1-6; 7 bases match TRBD1. Germline CDR1 is SGHTA and CDR2 is FQGTGA. CDR3 length equals 17 residues. Losses at the gene ends were 5 bases for V and 0 bases for J; bases not matched to a gene: 7. The CDR3 here is CASSRTGLSSYNSPLHF. The part of the CDR3 DNA that was read is TGTGCCAGCAGCAGGACAGGTCTGAGCTCCTATAATTCACCC.

This clone was recorded at least ten times. The read ends 3 residues before the CDR3 terminus; that terminus is restored from the germline J gene. V and J are TRBV18 and TRBJ2-5, with D unresolved. Trimming cost V 3 bases and J 5 bases, with 16 bases left between them. Germline CDR1 KGHSH, CDR2 LQKENI. The CDR3 is 15 amino acids. CDR3 protein: CASSPSLSQRETQYF. The CDR3 bases that were read are TGTGCCAGCTCACCCTCCCTCTCTCAGAGGGAGACC.

This clone was counted only a few times. The CDR3 goes on 3 residues after the read ends, and that part is filled in from the germline J gene. V is TRBV30 and J is TRBJ2-7; D is undetermined. Trimming pared 3 bases from V and 0 bases from J, leaving 6 bases between. The CDR3 has 12 amino acids. The V gene's germline CDR1 is GTSNPN and CDR2 SVGIG (reference sequence). The part of the CDR3 DNA that was read is TGTGCCTGGAGCCACAGCTCCTACGAG. It encodes CAWSHSSYE. The whole CDR3 protein is CAWSHSSYEQYF.

This clone came up a few times. The CDR3 is cut off 3 residues early in the read; its end comes from the germline J gene. The chain employs TRBV19 and TRBJ2-2; 8 nucleotides line up with TRBD2. This CDR3 has 15 residues. Germline CDR1 is LNHDA and CDR2 is SQIVND (reference sequence). With 7 bases clipped from V and 0 bases from J, the junction kept 4 bases outside the gene matches. The CDR3 here is CASKGLASNTGELFF. The DNA read from the CDR3 is TGTGCCAGTAAAGGACTAGCCTCGAACACCGGGGAG.

Notes on this clone: The read ends 3 residues shy of where the CDR3 ends; the end is completed using the germline J gene. The chain has TRBV7-9 and TRBJ1-2; perhaps TRBD1 as D (6 bases). The V end was cut by 1 base, the J end by 0 bases, with 6 bases between. CDR1 is SEHNR and CDR2 is FQNEAQ in the germline V gene (reference sequence). The CDR3 sequence is 14 residues long. The chain's CDR3 is CASSLGTANYGYTF. CDR3 bases read: TGTGCCAGCAGCTTAGGGACAGCTAACTATGGC.

The sample holds many counts of this clone. From the germline J gene comes the end of the CDR3, since the read stops 3 residues before it. The chain links TRBV6-2 or TRBV6-3 to TRBJ2-5; D is unresolved. Germline V gene sequence: CDR1 MNHEY, CDR2 SVGEGT. The germline V and J ends were trimmed by 5 bases and 4 bases, with 8 bases remaining between them. CDR3 length equals 12 residues. CDR3 sequence: CASSNRVETQYF. The part of the CDR3 DNA that was read is TGTGCCAGCAGTAACAGAGTAGAGACC.

This clone occurred many times. The germline gene is not matched at one end of the junction; a read error may be the cause. The read terminates 3 residues ahead of where the CDR3 ends, so the germline J gene completes it. The rearrangement links TRBV4-2 to TRBJ1-2; D is possibly TRBD1 (6 bases). Germline V gene sequence: CDR1 LGHNA, CDR2 YNFKEQ. CDR3 length: 15 residues. CDR3 loop: CASSPSRGGPYGYTF. Partial CDR3 DNA: TGCGCCAGCAGCCCCTCACGGGGGGGGCCCTATGGC.

This clone was picked up a small number of times. Read sequence stops 3 residues before the CDR3 end, and the germline J gene provides the missing end. The rearrangement links TRBV7-3 to TRBJ2-1, with a possible D match to TRBD1 (5 bases). CDR3 length: 14 residues. CDR1 and CDR2 from the germline V gene are SGHTA and FQGTGA. Trimming shortened V by 4 bases and J by 6 bases, and 13 bases separated the two germline ends. The CDR3 sequence: CASSSDSGFNEQFF. The part of the CDR3 DNA that was read is TGTGCCAGCAGCTCCGACTCAGGGTTCAATGAG.

With regard to this clone: From the germline J gene comes the end of the CDR3, since the read stops 3 residues before it. The rearrangement links TRBV19 to TRBJ2-3; tentative D call: TRBD1 (5 bases). The ends were cut back, 5 bases at V and 6 bases at J, with 15 bases in the middle. There are 14 residues in the CDR3. Germline CDR1 reads LNHDA; CDR2 reads SQIVND (reference sequence). CDR3 bases read: TGTGCCAGTAGTCTAGGGAATCCAGGGGATACG. This translates into CASSLGNPGDT. The whole CDR3 is CASSLGNPGDTQYF.

This clone has a count of ten or more. The read halts 3 residues ahead of the CDR3 end, with the missing end drawn from the germline J gene. The rearrangement links TRBV20-1 to TRBJ2-2, with 7 bases fitting TRBD2. The CDR3 sequence is 15 residues long. Per germline, CDR1 DFQATT and CDR2 SNEGSKA (reference sequence). V was pared by 6 bases and J by 6 bases, with 13 bases of the junction left unmatched. CDR3 DNA, as far as it was read: TGCAGTGCCGAACAAGGACTCCGGGGGGCCGGGGAG. Translation gives CSAEQGLRGAGE. The CDR3 in full is CSAEQGLRGAGELFF.

This clone showed up just a few times. The read is 3 residues too short to cover the CDR3 end, so that end is filled in from the germline J gene. The rearrangement links TRBV19 to TRBJ2-3; the match to TRBD2 covers 7 bases. The CDR3 consists of 17 residues. The germline V gene encodes CDR1 LNHDA and CDR2 SQIVND (reference sequence). Losses at the gene ends were 7 bases for V and 2 bases for J; bases not matched to a gene: 15. The CDR3: CASTSRFERDLTDTQYF. The covered CDR3 bases are TGTGCCAGTACTTCCCGCTTCGAGCGGGACCTCACAGATACG.

In the case of this clone: The observed sequence ends 3 residues before the CDR3 terminus, with the missing tail filled in from the germline J gene. This chain links TRBV18 with TRBJ1-1; TRBD1 matches at 8 bases. Germline V gene data show CDR1 as KGHSH and CDR2 as LQKENI. The ends lost 2 bases at V and 7 bases at J; junction bases unmatched: 6. The CDR3 is 14 residues long. The DNA read from the CDR3 is TGTGCCAGCTCACCATCAGGGGGCCGTCGTGAA. Translation: CASSPSGGRRE. The CDR3 in its entirety is CASSPSGGRREAFF.

This clone was counted only a few times. The read falls 3 residues short of the CDR3 end, and the missing part is taken from the germline J gene. The chain links TRBV20-1 to TRBJ2-3; 8 bases match TRBD2. The germline gives CDR1 DFQATT, CDR2 SNEGSKA (reference sequence). The V and J ends lost 3 bases and 8 bases, in that order; junction bases with no gene match: 13. The CDR3 spans 15 residues. CDR3 sequence: CSARPRTSLGSTQYF. CDR3 bases read: TGCAGTGCTAGGCCCCGGACTAGCCTAGGGTCTACG.

The sample holds a few counts of this clone. Coverage ceases 3 residues before the CDR3 finishes, and the germline J gene fills in the end. The V call is TRBV7-2, the J call TRBJ1-2; 7 positions match TRBD1. The CDR3 sequence is 15 residues long. Germline CDR1 reads SGHTA; CDR2 reads FQGNSA. Trimming at V came to 1 base and at J to 3 bases, leaving 5 bases not matched to a gene. The CDR3 loop is CASSLVRQGDYGYTF. The sequenced part of the CDR3 DNA is TGTGCCAGCAGCTTAGTAAGACAGGGCGACTATGGC.

With regard to this clone: With the read ending 3 residues before the CDR3 end, the germline J gene is used to fill in that end. V usage is TRBV19 and J usage is TRBJ1-2; TRBD1 matches at 8 bases. The J segment lost 5 bases and the V segment lost 4 bases, leaving 12 bases of the junction unmatched. Per the germline V gene, CDR1 is LNHDA and CDR2 is SQIVND (reference sequence). The CDR3 sequence is 16 residues long. The CDR3 DNA, read in part, is TGTGCCAGTAGTACCGAACACAACAGGGGGACGTATGGC. It translates to CASSTEHNRGTYG. The whole CDR3 protein reads CASSTEHNRGTYGYTF.

This clone occurred many times. The missing CDR3 end, 3 residues past where the read stops, is filled in from the germline J gene. The chain employs TRBV7-2 and TRBJ2-5, with D hard to call. The CDR3 is made up of 13 amino acids. V was clipped by 2 bases and J by 1 base, with 5 bases between them. The germline V gene encodes CDR1 SGHTA and CDR2 FQGNSA. The DNA read from the CDR3 is TGTGCCAGCAGCTTACAGTTCCAAGAGACC. It encodes CASSLQFQET. The whole CDR3 sequence is CASSLQFQETQYF.

Regarding this clone: Coverage ceases 3 residues before the CDR3 finishes, and the germline J gene fills in the end. Additional DNA sequences in this sample encode the identical CDR3. This chain joins TRBV6-2 or TRBV6-3 and TRBJ1-5; D is undetermined. V was shortened by 0 bases and J by 4 bases, with 7 bases between the two germline ends. The length of the CDR3 is 14 residues. Germline values: CDR1 MNHEY, CDR2 SVGEGT. The CDR3 protein is CASSYSFGNQPQHF. The DNA read from the CDR3 is TGTGCCAGCAGTTACTCTTTCGGGAATCAGCCC.

This clone was observed at least ten times. The read stops 3 residues short of the end of the CDR3; the missing end is completed from the germline J gene. The chain employs TRBV20-1 and TRBJ2-4, with TRBD1 matching 7 bases. Germline CDR1 DFQATT, CDR2 SNEGSKA (reference sequence). J gave up 6 bases and V 2 bases, and 10 bases lay outside the gene matches. This CDR3 comprises 15 residues. CDR3 DNA, as far as it was read: TGCAGTGCTAGAAGCGAGGGGGCGCGAAGAAACATT. Its translation: CSARSEGARRNI. The whole CDR3 is CSARSEGARRNIQYF.

Comments on this clone: With the read ending 3 residues before the CDR3 end, the germline J gene is used to fill in that end. The rearrangement joins TRBV5-1 to TRBJ2-5; TRBD2 might be the D (5 bases). V lost 0 bases and J lost 0, with 9 bases in between. The V gene's germline CDR1 is SGHRS and CDR2 YFSETQ. The CDR3 is 15 residues long. The CDR3 protein is CASSLGTGNQETQYF. The sequenced part of the CDR3 DNA is TGCGCCAGCAGCTTGGGAACGGGGAACCAAGAGACC.

CDR3 loop: CASSLRTREREKLFF. CDR3 bases read: TGTGCCAGCAGCTTAAGGACAAGAGAGCGTGAAAAA. The chain has TRBV7-2 and TRBJ1-4; D may be TRBD1 (5 bases). Read coverage stops 3 residues before the CDR3 terminus; the germline J gene supplies the remainder. Trimming left V 2 bases short and J 7 bases short, with 14 bases between. The CDR3 loop spans 15 amino acids. Germline V gene data show CDR1 as SGHTA and CDR2 as FQGNSA.